The sequence of this T cell receptor (beta chain) was determined in a study of T-cell reconstitution after alpha-beta-depleted transplantation in children. Study conclusions and caveats: Recipient T cells and thymic progenitors that survived were the source of the high TCRbeta diversity seen at day 60 in some patients. Reports say that about two months after transplant, the alpha-beta T cells came out of several hundred graft clones that had expanded. T-cell numbers and diversity, one year after transplant, stemmed largely from T cells that were newly produced.

About this clonotype itself: Antigen unknown.

The CDR3 sequence is 18 residues long. With 2 bases clipped from V and 4 bases from J, the junction kept 10 bases outside the gene matches. Germline V lookup: CDR1 SGHTA, CDR2 FQGNSA. The authors prepared the TCRbeta library with unique molecular identifiers. TCRdb ran MiXCR on the PCR reads and lists one entry per CDR3 protein. The data hold approximately 650,000 distinct CDR3 sequences, with around 12% observed a single time. The source was PBMCs, collected before TCRalphabeta/CD19-depleted stem cell transplant. The chain recombines TRBV7-2 with TRBJ2-7; 14 bases align to TRBD2. This TCR came from a girl aged 2-15 years with congenital amegakaryocytic thrombocytopenia, due to receive a stem cell transplant. The CDR3 region has the DNA TGTGCCAGCAGCTTATTTCCGGGACTAGCGGGAGTGTATTACGAGCAGTACTTC. Amino acid sequence: CASSLFPGLAGVYYEQYF.